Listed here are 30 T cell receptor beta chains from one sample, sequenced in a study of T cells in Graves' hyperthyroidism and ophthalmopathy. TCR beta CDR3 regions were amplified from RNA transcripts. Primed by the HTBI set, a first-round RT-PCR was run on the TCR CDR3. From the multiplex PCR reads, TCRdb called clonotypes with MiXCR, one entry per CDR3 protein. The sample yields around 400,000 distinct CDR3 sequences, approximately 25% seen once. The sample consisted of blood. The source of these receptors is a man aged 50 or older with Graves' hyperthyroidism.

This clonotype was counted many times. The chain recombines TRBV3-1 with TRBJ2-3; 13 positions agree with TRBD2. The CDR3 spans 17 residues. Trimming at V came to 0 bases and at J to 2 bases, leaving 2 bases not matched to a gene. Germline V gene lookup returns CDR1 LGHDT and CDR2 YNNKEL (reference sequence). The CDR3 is CASSQETSGRTTDTQYF. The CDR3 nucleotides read TGTGCCAGCAGCCAAGAGACTAGCGGGAGGACCACAGATACGCAGTATTTT.

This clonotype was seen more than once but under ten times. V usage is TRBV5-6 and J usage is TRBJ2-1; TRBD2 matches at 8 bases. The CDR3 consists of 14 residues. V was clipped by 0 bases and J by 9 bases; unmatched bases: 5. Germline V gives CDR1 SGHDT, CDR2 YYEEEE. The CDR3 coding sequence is TGTGCCAGCAGCTTGGAGGGACTAGTCAGTGAGCAGTTCTTC. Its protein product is CASSLEGLVSEQFF. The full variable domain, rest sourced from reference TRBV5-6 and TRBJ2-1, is DAGVTQSPTHLIKTRGQQVTLRCSPKSGHDTVSWYQQALGQGPQFIFQYYEEEERQRGNFPDRFSGHQFPNYSSELNVNALLLGDSALYLCASSLEGLVSEQFFGPGTRLTVL.

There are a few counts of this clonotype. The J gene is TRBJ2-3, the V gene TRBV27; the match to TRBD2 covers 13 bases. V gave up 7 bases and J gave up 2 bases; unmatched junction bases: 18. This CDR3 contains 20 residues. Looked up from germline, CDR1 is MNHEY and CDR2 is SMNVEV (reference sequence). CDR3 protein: CASNHKLAGGPSPPTDTQYF. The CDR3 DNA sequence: TGTGCCAGCAATCATAAACTAGCGGGAGGGCCGTCGCCCCCCACAGATACGCAGTATTTT.

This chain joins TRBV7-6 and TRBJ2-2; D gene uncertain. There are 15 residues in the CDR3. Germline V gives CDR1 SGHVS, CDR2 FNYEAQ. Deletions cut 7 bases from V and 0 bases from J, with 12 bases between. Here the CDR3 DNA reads TGTGCCAGCAAGTCCCTCACTACGAACACCGGGGAGCTGTTTTTT. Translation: CASKSLTTNTGELFF.

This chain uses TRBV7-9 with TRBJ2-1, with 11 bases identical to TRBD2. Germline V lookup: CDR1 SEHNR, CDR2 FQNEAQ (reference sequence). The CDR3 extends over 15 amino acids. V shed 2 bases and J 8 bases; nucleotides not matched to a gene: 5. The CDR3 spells CASSLSGSGRDEQFF. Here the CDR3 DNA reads TGTGCCAGCAGCTTAAGTGGTAGCGGGAGGGATGAGCAGTTCTTC.

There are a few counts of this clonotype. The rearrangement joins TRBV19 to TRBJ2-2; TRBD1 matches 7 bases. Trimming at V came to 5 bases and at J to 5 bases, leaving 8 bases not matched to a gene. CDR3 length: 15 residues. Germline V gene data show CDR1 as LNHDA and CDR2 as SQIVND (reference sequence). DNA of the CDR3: TGTGCCAGTAGTTTCGGACAGGTACAGACCGGGGAGCTGTTTTTT. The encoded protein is CASSFGQVQTGELFF.

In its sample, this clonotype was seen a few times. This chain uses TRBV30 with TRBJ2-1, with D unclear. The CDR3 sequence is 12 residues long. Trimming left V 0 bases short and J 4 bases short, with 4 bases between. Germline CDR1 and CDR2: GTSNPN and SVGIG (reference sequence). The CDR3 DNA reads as TGTGCCTGGAGTGTAGTATACAATGAGCAGTTCTTC. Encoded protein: CAWSVVYNEQFF.

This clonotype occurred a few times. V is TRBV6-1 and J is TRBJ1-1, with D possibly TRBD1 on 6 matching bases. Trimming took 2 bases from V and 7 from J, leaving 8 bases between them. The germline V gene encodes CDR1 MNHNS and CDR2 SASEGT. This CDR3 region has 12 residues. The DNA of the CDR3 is TGTGCCAGCAGTGAAAAGGGGGGTGAAGCTTTCTTT. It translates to CASSEKGGEAFF.

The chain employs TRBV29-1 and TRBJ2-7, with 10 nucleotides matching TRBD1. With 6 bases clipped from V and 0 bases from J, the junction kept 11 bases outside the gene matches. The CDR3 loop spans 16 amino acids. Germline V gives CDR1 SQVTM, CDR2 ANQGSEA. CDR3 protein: CSVRDRGLRSSYEQYF. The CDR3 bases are TGCAGCGTCCGGGACAGGGGTCTTCGAAGCTCCTACGAGCAGTACTTC.

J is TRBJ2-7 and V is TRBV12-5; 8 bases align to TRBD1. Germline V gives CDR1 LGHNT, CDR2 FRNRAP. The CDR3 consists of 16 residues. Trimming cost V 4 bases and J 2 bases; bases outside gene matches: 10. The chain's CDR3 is CASGSSGGKRAYEQYF. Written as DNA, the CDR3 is TGTGCTAGTGGTTCCTCAGGGGGCAAGCGGGCCTACGAGCAGTACTTC.

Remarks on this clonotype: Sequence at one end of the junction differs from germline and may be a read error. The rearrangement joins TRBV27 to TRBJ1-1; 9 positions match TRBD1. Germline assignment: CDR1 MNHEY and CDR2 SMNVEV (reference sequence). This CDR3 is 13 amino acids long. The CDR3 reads CASRVTGGDEASF. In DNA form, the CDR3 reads TGTGCCAGCAGAGTGACAGGGGGAGACGAAGCTTCCTTT.

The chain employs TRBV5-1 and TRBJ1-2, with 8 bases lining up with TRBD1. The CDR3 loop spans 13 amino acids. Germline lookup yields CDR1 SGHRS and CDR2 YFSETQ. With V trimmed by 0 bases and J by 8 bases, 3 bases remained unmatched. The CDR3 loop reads CASSLEQGEGYTF. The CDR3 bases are TGCGCCAGCAGCTTGGAACAGGGGGAAGGCTACACCTTC.

CDR3 DNA sequence: TGTGCCAGCAGCCAAAGACAGGGGGACACCGGGGAGCTGTTTTTT. Translation: CASSQRQGDTGELFF. The chain is built from TRBV3-1 and TRBJ2-2; 9 nucleotides match TRBD1. The junction had 1 base not matched to a gene; V was cut back by 2 bases and J by 3 bases. Germline V gene lookup returns CDR1 LGHDT and CDR2 YNNKEL (reference sequence). This CDR3 has 15 amino acids.

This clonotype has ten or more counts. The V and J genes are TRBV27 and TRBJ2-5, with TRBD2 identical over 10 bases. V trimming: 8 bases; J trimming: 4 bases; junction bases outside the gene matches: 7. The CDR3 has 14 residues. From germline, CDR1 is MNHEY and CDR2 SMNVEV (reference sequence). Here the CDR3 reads CASQLAGVGETQYF. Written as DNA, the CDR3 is TGTGCCAGCCAGCTAGCGGGAGTAGGAGAGACCCAGTACTTC.

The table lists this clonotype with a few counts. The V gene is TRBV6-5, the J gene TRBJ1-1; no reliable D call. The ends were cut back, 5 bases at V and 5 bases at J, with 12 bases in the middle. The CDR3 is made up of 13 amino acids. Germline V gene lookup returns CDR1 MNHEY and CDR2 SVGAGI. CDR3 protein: CASSPSSGTEAFF. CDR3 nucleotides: TGTGCCAGCAGTCCCAGCTCGGGAACTGAAGCTTTCTTT.

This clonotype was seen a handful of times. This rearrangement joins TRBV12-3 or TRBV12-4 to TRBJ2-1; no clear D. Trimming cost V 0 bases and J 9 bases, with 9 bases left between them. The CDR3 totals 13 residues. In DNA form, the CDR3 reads TGTGCCAGCAGTTTAGCGCGTTTGAGTGAGCAGTTCTTC. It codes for CASSLARLSEQFF.

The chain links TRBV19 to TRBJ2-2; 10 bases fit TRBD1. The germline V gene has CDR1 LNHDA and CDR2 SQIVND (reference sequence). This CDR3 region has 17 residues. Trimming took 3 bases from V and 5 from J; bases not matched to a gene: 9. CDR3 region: CASSMLLGQGPTGELFF. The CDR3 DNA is TGTGCCAGTAGTATGCTCCTGGGACAGGGGCCGACCGGGGAGCTGTTTTTT.

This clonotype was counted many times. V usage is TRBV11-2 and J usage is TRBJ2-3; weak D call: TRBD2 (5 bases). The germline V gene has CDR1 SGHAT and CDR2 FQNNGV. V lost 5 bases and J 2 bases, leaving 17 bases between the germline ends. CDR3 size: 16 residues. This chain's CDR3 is CASSPRTGRLTDTQYF. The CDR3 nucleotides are TGTGCCAGCAGCCCCCGGACGGGGAGACTCACAGATACGCAGTATTTT.

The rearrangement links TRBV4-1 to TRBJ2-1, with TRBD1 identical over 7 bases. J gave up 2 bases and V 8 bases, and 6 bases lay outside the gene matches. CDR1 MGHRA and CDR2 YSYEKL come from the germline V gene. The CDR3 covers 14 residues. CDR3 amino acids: CASAEGTAYNEQFF. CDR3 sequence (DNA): TGCGCCAGCGCCGAAGGGACAGCCTACAATGAGCAGTTCTTC.

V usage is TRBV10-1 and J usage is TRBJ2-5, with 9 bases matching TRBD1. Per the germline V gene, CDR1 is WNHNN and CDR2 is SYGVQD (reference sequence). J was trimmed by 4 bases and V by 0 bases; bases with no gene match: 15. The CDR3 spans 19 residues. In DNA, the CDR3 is TGCGCCAGCAGTGAGTCCCGGGACAGGGTTCGCGGGAGACGAGAGACCCAGTACTTC. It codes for CASSESRDRVRGRRETQYF.

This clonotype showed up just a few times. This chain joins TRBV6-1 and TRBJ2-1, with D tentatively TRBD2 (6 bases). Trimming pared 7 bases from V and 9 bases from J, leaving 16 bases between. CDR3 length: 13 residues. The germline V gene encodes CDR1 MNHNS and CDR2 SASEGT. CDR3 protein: CASTGPGRGEQFF. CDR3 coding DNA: TGTGCCAGCACCGGCCCCGGGAGAGGTGAGCAGTTCTTC.

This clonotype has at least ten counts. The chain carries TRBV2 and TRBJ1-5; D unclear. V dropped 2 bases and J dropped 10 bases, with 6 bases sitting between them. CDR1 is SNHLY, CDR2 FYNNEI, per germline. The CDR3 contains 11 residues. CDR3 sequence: CASSENGPQHF. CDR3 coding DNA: TGTGCCAGCAGTGAAAACGGCCCCCAGCATTTT.

This CDR3 reads CASSPRRRTPGLTSTDTQYF. DNA of the CDR3: TGTGCCAGCTCACCCCGGCGGAGGACGCCGGGACTGACGTCCACAGATACGCAGTATTTT. V gene TRBV18 combines with J gene TRBJ2-3; weak D call: TRBD2 (6 bases). The germline gives CDR1 KGHSH, CDR2 LQKENI. The CDR3 contains 20 residues. V shed 3 bases and J shed 2 bases, with 27 bases lying between them.

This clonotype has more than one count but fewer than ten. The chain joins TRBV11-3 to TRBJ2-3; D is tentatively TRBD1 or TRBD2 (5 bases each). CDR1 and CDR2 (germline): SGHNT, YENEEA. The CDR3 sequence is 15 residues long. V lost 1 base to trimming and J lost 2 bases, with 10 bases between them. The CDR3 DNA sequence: TGTGCCAGCAGCTTAGTGGGGACCCACACAGATACGCAGTATTTT. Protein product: CASSLVGTHTDTQYF.

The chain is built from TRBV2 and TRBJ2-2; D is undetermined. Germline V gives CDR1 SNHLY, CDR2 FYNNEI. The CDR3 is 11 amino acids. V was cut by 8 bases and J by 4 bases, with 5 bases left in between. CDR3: CASLGTGELFF. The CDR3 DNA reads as TGTGCCAGCCTCGGCACCGGGGAGCTGTTTTTT. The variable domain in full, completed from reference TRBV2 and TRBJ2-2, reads EPEVTQTPSHQVTQMGQEVILRCVPISNHLYFYWYRQILGQKVEFLVSFYNNEISEKSEIFDDQFSVERPDGSNFTLKIRSTKLEDSAMYFCASLGTGELFFGEGSRLTVL.

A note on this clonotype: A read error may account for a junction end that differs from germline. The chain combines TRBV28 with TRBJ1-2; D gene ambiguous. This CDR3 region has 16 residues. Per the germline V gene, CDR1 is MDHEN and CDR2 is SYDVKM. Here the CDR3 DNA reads TGTGCCAGCAGTTCTACTGGGCAAGCCGCTAACTATGGCTACGCCTTC. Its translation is CASSSTGQAANYGYAF.

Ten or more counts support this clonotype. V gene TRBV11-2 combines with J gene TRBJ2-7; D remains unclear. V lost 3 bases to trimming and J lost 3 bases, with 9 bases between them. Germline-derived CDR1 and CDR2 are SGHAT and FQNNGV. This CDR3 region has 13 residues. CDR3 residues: CASSFTESYEQYF. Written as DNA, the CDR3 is TGTGCCAGCAGCTTCACAGAAAGCTACGAGCAGTACTTC.

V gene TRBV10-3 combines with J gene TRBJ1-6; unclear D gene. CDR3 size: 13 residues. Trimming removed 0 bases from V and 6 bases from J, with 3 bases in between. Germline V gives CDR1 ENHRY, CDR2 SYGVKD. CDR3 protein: CAISESGNSPLHF. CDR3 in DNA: TGTGCCATCAGTGAGTCGGGTAATTCACCCCTCCACTTT.

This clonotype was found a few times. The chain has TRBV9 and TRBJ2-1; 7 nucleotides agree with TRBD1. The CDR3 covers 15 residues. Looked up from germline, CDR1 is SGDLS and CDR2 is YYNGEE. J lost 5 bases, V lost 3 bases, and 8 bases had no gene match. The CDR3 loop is CASSEFGTENNEQFF. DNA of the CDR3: TGTGCCAGCAGCGAGTTTGGGACAGAGAACAATGAGCAGTTCTTC.

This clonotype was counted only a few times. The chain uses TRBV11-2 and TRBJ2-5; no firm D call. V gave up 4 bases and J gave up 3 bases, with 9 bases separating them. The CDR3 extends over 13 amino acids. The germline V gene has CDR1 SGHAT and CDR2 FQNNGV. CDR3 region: CASSSWQKETQYF. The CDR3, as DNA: TGTGCCAGCAGCTCGTGGCAGAAAGAGACCCAGTACTTC. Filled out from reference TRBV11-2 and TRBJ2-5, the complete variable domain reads EAGVAQSPRYKIIEKRQSVAFWCNPISGHATLYWYQQILGQGPKLLIQFQNNGVVDDSQLPKDRFSAERLKGVDSTLKIQPAKLEDSAVYLCASSSWQKETQYFGPGTRLLVL.